The 5 T cell receptor beta chains below were found in one sample sequenced in a study of T-cell reconstitution after alpha-beta-depleted transplantation in children. Preparation of the TCRbeta library involved a method that used unique molecular identifiers. Each CDR3 protein gets one entry after TCRdb re-called the PCR reads with MiXCR. This table has about 300,000 distinct CDR3 sequences, just over 7.5% appearing once. These receptors lack a known antigen. Findings and limits, study-wide: The authors attributed T-cell counts and diversity one year after transplant mostly to newly produced T cells.

Sequences were derived from peripheral blood, sampled 360 days after TCRalphabeta/CD19-depleted stem cell transplant. These receptors originate from a female patient aged 2-10 years who had a stem cell transplant for Fanconi anemia, so the T cells may come from the graft donor.

This clonotype occurred many times. The J gene is TRBJ2-7, the V gene TRBV12-3 or TRBV12-4; 16 bases map to TRBD2. Trimming removed 5 bases from V and 5 bases from J; junction bases left unmatched: 6. This CDR3 spans 16 amino acids. The CDR3 region has the DNA TGTGCCAGCAGTCTGGGACTAGCGGGGGGGCAGGACGAGCAGTACTTC. Translated: CASSLGLAGGQDEQYF.

The sample holds many counts of this clonotype. The CDR3: CASSLDSAHTGELFF. CDR3 DNA sequence: TGCGCCAGCAGCTTGGACTCTGCTCACACCGGGGAGCTGTTTTTT. The chain has TRBV5-1 and TRBJ2-2; D ambiguous. The CDR3 length is 15 residues. Germline loops: CDR1 SGHRS, CDR2 YFSETQ. Deletions cut 0 bases from V and 3 bases from J, with 9 bases between.

This clonotype was recorded many times. The gene calls are TRBV7-2 and TRBJ2-7; the match to TRBD1 covers 9 bases. Germline values: CDR1 SGHTA, CDR2 FQGNSA. The CDR3 is 15 residues long. V was pared by 2 bases and J by 5 bases, with 7 bases of the junction left unmatched. The CDR3 nucleotides read TGTGCCAGCAGCTTATTCGGGACAGGGATCAACGAGCAGTACTTC. Translated, it gives CASSLFGTGINEQYF. Full variable domain (remainder filled in from reference TRBV7-2 and TRBJ2-7): GAGVSQSPSNKVTEKGKDVELRCDPISGHTALYWYRQSLGQGLEFLIYFQGNSAPDKSGLPSDRFSAERTGGSVSTLTIQRTQQEDSAVYLCASSLFGTGINEQYFGPGTRLTVT.

This clonotype has ten or more counts. This rearrangement joins TRBV20-1 to TRBJ2-1, with TRBD2 matching 7 bases. The CDR3 is made up of 13 amino acids. Germline CDR1 DFQATT, CDR2 SNEGSKA (reference sequence). J was trimmed by 8 bases and V by 4 bases; bases with no gene match: 8. The CDR3 DNA reads as TGCAGTGCTAATCCTAGCGGCGGCGATGAGCAGTTCTTC. Translating gives CSANPSGGDEQFF.

This clonotype came up many times. The CDR3 DNA sequence: TGTGCCAGCAACGGTCGGGGGCCCACAGATACGCAGTATTTT. Protein product: CASNGRGPTDTQYF. The gene calls are TRBV12-3 or TRBV12-4 and TRBJ2-3, with D tentatively TRBD1 or TRBD2 (6 bases each). The CDR3 length is 14 residues. V lost 7 bases to trimming and J lost 2 bases, with 13 bases between them.